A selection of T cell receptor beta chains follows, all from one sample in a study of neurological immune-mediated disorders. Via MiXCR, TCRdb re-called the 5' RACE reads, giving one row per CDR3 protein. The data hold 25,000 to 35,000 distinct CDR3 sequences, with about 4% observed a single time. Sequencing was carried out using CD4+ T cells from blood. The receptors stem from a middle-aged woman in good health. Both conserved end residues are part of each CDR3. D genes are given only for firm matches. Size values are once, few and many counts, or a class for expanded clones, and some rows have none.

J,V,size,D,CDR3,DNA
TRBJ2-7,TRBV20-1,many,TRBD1,CSARDLTGRSYEQYF,TGCAGTGCTAGAGATCTGACAGGGCGGTCCTACGAGCAGTACTTC
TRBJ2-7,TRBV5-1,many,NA,CASSLVRSNYEQYF,TGCGCCAGCAGCTTGGTTAGGTCCAATTACGAGCAGTACTTC
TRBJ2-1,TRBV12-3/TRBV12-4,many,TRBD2,CASSERGGGFNEQFF,TGTGCCAGCAGTGAGCGGGGGGGCGGGTTTAATGAGCAGTTCTTC
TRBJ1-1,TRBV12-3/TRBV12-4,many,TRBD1,CASSSANTGGSEAFF,TGTGCCAGCAGTTCCGCAAATACAGGGGGATCTGAAGCTTTCTTT
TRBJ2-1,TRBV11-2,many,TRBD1,CASSSGTGVRNEQFF,TGTGCCAGCAGCTCCGGGACAGGGGTTAGGAATGAGCAGTTCTTC
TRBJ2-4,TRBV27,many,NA,CASSAYLFGIQYF,TGTGCCAGCAGTGCGTACTTGTTCGGCATTCAGTACTTC
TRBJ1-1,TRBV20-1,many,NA,CSARDPTASEAFF,TGCAGTGCTAGAGACCCGACAGCCTCTGAAGCTTTCTTT
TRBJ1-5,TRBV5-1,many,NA,CASSLDGGVQPQHF,TGCGCCAGCAGCTTGGATGGGGGAGTACAGCCCCAGCATTTT
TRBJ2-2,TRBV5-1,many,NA,CASSPGGEADTGELFF,TGCGCCAGCAGCCCCGGTGGGGAGGCCGACACCGGGGAGCTGTTTTTT
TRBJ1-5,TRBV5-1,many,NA,CASSLGGGNQPQHF,TGCGCCAGCAGCTTAGGAGGGGGCAATCAGCCCCAGCATTTT
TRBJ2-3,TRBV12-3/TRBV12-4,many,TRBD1,CASSGTGFADTQYF,TGTGCCAGCAGCGGGACAGGGTTTGCAGATACGCAGTATTTT
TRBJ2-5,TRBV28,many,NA,CASKGAIQETQYF,TGTGCCAGTAAGGGTGCAATCCAAGAGACCCAGTACTTC
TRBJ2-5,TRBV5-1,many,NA,CASSSSHGETQYF,TGCGCCAGCAGCTCCAGCCATGGGGAGACCCAGTACTTC
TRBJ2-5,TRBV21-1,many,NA,CASSKVDSPQETQYF,TGTGCCAGCAGCAAAGTAGACAGCCCCCAAGAGACCCAGTACTTC
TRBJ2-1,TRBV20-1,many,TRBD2,CSARGLAGGSSYNEQFF,TGCAGTGCCCGGGGACTAGCGGGAGGAAGCTCCTACAATGAGCAGTTCTTC
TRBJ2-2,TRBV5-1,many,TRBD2,CASSLSAGENTGELFF,TGCGCCAGCAGCTTGTCTGCGGGGGAGAACACCGGGGAGCTGTTTTTT
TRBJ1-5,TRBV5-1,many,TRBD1,CASSLAHLGQEAGTPPRPQHF,TGCGCCAGCAGCTTGGCGCATCTGGGACAGGAGGCTGGGACTCCCCCCCGGCCCCAGCATTTT
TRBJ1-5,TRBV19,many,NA,CASIPGTGSGNQPQHF,TGTGCCAGTATCCCCGGGACGGGGTCGGGCAATCAGCCCCAGCATTTT
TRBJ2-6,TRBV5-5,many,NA,CASSRDWASGANVLTF,TGTGCCAGCAGCCGGGACTGGGCTTCGGGGGCCAACGTCCTGACTTTC
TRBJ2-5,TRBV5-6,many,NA,CASSTGQETQYF,TGTGCCAGCAGCACGGGACAAGAGACCCAGTACTTC
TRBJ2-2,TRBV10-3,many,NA,CAGGEQARNTGELFF,TGTGCCGGGGGAGAACAGGCCAGAAACACCGGGGAGCTGTTTTTT
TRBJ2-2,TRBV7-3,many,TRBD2,CASSSPGLAGGTGELFF,TGTGCCAGCAGCTCACCGGGACTAGCGGGGGGGACCGGGGAGCTGTTTTTT
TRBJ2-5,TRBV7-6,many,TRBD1,CASSPQGRETQYF,TGTGCCAGCAGCCCACAGGGGCGGGAGACCCAGTACTTC
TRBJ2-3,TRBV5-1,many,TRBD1,CASSLMGGQGVMVSTDTQYF,TGCGCCAGCAGCTTAATGGGTGGACAGGGGGTCATGGTCTCCACAGATACGCAGTATTTT
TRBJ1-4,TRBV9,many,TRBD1,CASSWTGENEKLFF,TGTGCCAGCTCATGGACAGGGGAAAATGAAAAACTGTTTTTT
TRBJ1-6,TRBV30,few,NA,CAWSVQGSPLHF,TGTGCCTGGAGTGTACAAGGTTCACCCCTCCACTTT
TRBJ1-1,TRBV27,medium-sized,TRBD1,CASSLNRGRAEAFF,TGTGCCAGCAGTTTGAACAGGGGGCGGGCTGAAGCTTTCTTT
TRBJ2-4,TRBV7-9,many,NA,CASGPGDTKNIQYF,TGTGCCAGCGGGCCCGGTGATACCAAAAACATTCAGTACTTC
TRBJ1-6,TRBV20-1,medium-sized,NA,CSASDMNNSPLHF,TGCAGTGCTTCTGACATGAACAATTCACCCCTCCACTTT
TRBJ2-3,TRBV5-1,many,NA,CASGFGPTDTQYF,TGCGCCAGCGGGTTCGGGCCCACAGATACGCAGTATTTT
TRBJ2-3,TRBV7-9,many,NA,CASSLRPGGDTDTQYF,TGTGCCAGCAGCTTACGGCCAGGGGGGGACACAGATACGCAGTATTTT
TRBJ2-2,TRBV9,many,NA,CASSSTGTPFGELFF,TGTGCCAGCAGCTCCACCGGGACACCATTCGGGGAGCTGTTTTTT
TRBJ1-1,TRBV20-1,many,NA,CSARDNRANTEAFF,TGCAGTGCTAGAGATAACAGGGCGAACACTGAAGCTTTCTTT
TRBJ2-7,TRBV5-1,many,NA,CASSLDVGLGEQYF,TGCGCCAGCAGCTTGGATGTCGGTTTGGGAGAGCAGTACTTC
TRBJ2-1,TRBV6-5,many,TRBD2,CASSYRGWGTSPMGNEQFF,TGTGCCAGCAGTTACCGCGGATGGGGGACTAGCCCAATGGGTAATGAGCAGTTCTTC
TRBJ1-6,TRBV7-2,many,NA,CASSLPATNSPLHF,TGTGCCAGCAGCTTACCGGCTACGAATTCACCCCTCCACTTT
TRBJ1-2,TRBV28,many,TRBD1,CASSPQGQGDYGYTF,TGTGCCAGCAGTCCCCAGGGACAGGGAGACTATGGCTACACCTTC
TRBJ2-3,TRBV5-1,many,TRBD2,CASSLEGTTSTDTQYF,TGCGCCAGCAGCTTGGAAGGGACTACTAGCACAGATACGCAGTATTTT
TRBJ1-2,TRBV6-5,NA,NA,CASMLVAGGGYTF,TGTGCCAGCATGTTAGTGGCGGGGGGTGGCTACACCTTC
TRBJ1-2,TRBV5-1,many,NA,CASSLGPPDYGYTF,TGCGCCAGCAGCTTGGGGCCTCCCGACTATGGCTACACCTTC
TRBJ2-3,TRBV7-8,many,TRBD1,CASSSGQAGDTQYF,TGTGCCAGCAGCTCAGGACAGGCCGGAGATACGCAGTATTTT
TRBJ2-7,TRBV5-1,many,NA,CASSSPTVSYEQYF,TGCGCCAGCAGCTCACCGACGGTCTCCTACGAGCAGTACTTC
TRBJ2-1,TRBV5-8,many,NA,CASSLVEYKQFF,TGTGCCAGCAGCTTGGTGGAATACAAGCAGTTCTTC
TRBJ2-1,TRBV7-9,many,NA,CASSLSRELYNEQFF,TGTGCCAGCAGCTTATCTAGGGAACTCTACAATGAGCAGTTCTTC
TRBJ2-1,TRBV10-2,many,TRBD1,CASGTRDRVREQFF,TGCGCCAGCGGGACCCGGGACAGGGTCAGGGAGCAGTTCTTC
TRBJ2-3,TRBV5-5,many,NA,CASSLTVRTDTQYF,TGTGCCAGCAGCTTGACGGTCCGCACAGATACGCAGTATTTT